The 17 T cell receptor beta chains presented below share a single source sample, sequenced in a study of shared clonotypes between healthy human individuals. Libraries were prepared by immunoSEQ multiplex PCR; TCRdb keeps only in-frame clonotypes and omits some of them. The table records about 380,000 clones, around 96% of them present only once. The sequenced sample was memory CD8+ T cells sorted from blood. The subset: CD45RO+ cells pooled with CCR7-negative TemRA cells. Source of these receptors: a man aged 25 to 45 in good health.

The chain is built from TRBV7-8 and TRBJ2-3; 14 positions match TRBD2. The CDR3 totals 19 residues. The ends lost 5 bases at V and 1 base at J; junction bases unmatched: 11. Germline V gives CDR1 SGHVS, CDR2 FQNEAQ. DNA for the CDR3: TGTGCCAGCAGCGCCGGGACTAGCGGGAGTTGGTCTGGCACAGATACGCAGTATTTT. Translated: CASSAGTSGSWSGTDTQYF.

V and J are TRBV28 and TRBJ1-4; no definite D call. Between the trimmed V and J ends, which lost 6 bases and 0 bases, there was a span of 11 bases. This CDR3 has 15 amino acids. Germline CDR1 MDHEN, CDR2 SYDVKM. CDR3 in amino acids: CASSNGGATNEKLFF. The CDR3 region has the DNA TGTGCCAGCAGCAATGGTGGGGCAACTAATGAAAAACTGTTTTTT.

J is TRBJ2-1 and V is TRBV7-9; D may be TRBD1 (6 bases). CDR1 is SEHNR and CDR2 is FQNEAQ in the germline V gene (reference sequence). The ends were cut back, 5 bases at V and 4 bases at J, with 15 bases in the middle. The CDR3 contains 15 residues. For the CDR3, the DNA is TGTGCCAGCAGCCACAGGGCCCTATTATACAATGAGCAGTTCTTC. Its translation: CASSHRALLYNEQFF.

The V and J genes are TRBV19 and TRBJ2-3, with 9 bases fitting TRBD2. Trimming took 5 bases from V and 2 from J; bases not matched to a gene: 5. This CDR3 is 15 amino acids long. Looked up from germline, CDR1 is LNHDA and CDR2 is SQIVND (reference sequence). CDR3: CASSYWTSATDTQYF. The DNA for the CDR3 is TGTGCCAGTAGTTACTGGACTAGCGCCACAGATACGCAGTATTTT.

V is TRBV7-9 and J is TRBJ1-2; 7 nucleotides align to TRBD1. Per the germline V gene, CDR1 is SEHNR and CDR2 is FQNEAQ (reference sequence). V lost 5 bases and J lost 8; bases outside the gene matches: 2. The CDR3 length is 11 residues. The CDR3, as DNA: TGTGCCAGCAGCAGGGGGCGCGGCTACACCTTC. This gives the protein CASSRGRGYTF.

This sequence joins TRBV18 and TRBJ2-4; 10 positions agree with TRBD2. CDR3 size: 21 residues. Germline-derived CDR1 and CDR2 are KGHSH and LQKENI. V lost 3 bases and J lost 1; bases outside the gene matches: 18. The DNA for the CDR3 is TGTGCCAGCTCACCGGCGGGGGGGGCTAGCGGGAGACGGCTGGCCAAAAACATTCAGTACTTC. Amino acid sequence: CASSPAGGASGRRLAKNIQYF.

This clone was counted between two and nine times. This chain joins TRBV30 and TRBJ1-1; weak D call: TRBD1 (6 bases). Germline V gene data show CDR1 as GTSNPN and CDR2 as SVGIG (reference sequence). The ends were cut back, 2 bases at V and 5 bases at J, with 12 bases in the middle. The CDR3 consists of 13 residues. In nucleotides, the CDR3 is TGTGCCTGGAGTACAGGGATAAGTACTGAAGCTTTCTTT. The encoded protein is CAWSTGISTEAFF.

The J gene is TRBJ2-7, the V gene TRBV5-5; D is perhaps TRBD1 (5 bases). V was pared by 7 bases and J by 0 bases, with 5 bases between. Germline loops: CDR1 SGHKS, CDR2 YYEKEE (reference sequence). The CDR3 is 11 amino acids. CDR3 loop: CASGASYEQYF. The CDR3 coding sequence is TGTGCCAGCGGGGCCTCCTACGAGCAGTACTTC.

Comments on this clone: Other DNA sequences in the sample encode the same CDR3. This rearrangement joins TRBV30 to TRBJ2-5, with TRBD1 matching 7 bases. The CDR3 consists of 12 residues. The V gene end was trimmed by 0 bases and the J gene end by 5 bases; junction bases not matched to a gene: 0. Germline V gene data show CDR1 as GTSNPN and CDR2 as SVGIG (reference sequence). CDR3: CAWSVQGETQYF. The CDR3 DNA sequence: TGTGCCTGGAGTGTACAGGGGGAGACCCAGTACTTC. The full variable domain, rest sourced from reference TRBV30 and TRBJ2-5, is SQTIHQWPATLVQPVGSPLSLECTVEGTSNPNLYWYRQAAGRGLQLLFYSVGIGQISSEVPQNLSASRPQDRQFILSSKKLLLSDSGFYLCAWSVQGETQYFGPGTRLLVL.

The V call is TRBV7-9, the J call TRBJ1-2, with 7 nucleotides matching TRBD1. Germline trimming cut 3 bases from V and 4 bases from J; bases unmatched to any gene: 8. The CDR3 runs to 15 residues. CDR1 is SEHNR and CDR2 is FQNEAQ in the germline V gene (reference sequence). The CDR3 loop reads CASSFSAGTAYGYTF. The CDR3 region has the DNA TGTGCCAGCAGCTTTTCGGCAGGGACAGCCTATGGCTACACCTTC.

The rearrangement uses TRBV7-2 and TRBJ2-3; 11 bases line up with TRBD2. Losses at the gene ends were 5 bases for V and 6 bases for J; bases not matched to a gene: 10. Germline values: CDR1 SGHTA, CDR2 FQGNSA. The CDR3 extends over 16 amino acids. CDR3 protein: CASSRSLAGGADTQYF. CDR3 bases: TGTGCCAGCAGCCGTTCTCTAGCGGGAGGAGCCGATACGCAGTATTTT.

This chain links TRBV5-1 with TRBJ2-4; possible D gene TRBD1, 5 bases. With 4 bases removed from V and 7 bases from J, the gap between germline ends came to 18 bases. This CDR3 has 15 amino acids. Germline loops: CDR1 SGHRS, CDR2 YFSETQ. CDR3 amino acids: CASSTLTRESNIQYF. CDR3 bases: TGCGCCAGCAGCACCCTTACCAGGGAATCGAACATTCAGTACTTC. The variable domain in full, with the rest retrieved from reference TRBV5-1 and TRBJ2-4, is KAGVTQTPRYLIKTRGQQVTLSCSPISGHRSVSWYQQTPGQGLQFLFEYFSETQRNKGNFPGRFSGRQFSNSRSEMNVSTLELGDSALYLCASSTLTRESNIQYFGAGTRLSVL.

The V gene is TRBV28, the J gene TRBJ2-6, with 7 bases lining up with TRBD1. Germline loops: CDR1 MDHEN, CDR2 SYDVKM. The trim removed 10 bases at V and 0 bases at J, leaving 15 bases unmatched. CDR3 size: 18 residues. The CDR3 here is CATMRWTGRPSGANVLTF. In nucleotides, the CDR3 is TGTGCCACCATGAGATGGACAGGTAGGCCCTCTGGGGCCAACGTCCTGACTTTC.

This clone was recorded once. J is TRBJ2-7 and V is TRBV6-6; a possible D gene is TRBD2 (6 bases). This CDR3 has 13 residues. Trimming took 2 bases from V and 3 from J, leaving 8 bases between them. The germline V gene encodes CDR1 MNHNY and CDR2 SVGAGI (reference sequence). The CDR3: CASSYISGYEQYF. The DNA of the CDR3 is TGTGCCAGCAGTTACATTAGCGGCTACGAGCAGTACTTC.

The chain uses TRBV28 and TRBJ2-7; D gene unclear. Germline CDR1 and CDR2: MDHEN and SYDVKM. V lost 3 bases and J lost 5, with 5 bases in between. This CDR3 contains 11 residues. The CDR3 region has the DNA TGTGCCAGCAGTTTGATAAACGAGCAGTACTTC. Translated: CASSLINEQYF.

The CDR3 sequence: CASSFRGWDQPQHF. The CDR3 region has the DNA TGTGCCAGCAGTTTCAGGGGATGGGATCAGCCCCAGCATTTT. V is TRBV27 and J is TRBJ1-5, with D tentatively TRBD1 (6 bases). V was trimmed by 3 bases and J by 5 bases, leaving 11 bases between them. The CDR3 contains 14 residues. Germline lookup yields CDR1 MNHEY and CDR2 SMNVEV (reference sequence).

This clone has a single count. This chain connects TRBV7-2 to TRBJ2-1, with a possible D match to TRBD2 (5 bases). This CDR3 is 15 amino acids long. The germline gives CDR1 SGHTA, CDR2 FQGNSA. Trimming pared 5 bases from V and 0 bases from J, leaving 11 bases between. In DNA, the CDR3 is TGTGCCAGCAGCCGACACAGCGGCTCCTACAATGAGCAGTTCTTC. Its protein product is CASSRHSGSYNEQFF.